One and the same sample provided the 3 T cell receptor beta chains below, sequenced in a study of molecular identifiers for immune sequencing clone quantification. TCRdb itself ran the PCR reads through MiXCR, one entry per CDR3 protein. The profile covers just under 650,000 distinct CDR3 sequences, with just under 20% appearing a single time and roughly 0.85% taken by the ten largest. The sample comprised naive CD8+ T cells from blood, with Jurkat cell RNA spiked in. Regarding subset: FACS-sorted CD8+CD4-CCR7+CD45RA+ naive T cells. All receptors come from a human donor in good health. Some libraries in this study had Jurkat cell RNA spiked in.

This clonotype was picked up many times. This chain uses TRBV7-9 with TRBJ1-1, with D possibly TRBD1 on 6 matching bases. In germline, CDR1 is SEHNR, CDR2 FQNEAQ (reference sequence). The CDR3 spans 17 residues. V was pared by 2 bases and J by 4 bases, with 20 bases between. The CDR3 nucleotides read TGTGCCAGCAGCTTATCTTCAGGAGCCATAGGGGGCACTGAAGCTTTCTTT. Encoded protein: CASSLSSGAIGGTEAFF.

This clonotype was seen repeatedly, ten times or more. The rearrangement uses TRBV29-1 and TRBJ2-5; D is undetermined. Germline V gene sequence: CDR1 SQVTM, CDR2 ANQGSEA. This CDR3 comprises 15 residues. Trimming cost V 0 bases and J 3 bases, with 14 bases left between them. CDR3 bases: TGCAGCGTTGAAGATCCGTCACACCCCAAAGAGACCCAGTACTTC. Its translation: CSVEDPSHPKETQYF.

CDR3 sequence: CSVEGTSGRSYEQYF. CDR3 bases: TGCAGCGTTGAAGGGACTAGCGGGAGGTCCTACGAGCAGTACTTC. This chain connects TRBV29-1 to TRBJ2-7; 14 bases fit TRBD2. The CDR3 length is 15 residues. V shed 1 base, J shed 1 base, and the junction held 0 bases outside the gene matches. The V gene's germline CDR1 is SQVTM and CDR2 ANQGSEA.